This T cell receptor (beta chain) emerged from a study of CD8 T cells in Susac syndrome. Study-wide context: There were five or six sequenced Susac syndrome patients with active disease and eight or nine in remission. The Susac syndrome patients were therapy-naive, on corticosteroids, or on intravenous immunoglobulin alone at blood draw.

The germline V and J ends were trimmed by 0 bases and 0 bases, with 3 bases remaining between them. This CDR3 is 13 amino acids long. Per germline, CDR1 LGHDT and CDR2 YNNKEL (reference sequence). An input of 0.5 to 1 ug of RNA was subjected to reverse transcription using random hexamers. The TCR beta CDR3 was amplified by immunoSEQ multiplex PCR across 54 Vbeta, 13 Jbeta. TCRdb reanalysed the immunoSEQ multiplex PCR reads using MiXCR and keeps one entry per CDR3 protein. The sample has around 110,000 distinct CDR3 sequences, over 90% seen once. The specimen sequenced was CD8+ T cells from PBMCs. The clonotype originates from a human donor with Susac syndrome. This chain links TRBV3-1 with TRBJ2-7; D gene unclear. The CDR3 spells CASSQEPSYEQYF. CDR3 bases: TGTGCCAGCAGCCAAGAGCCCTCCTACGAGCAGTACTTC.